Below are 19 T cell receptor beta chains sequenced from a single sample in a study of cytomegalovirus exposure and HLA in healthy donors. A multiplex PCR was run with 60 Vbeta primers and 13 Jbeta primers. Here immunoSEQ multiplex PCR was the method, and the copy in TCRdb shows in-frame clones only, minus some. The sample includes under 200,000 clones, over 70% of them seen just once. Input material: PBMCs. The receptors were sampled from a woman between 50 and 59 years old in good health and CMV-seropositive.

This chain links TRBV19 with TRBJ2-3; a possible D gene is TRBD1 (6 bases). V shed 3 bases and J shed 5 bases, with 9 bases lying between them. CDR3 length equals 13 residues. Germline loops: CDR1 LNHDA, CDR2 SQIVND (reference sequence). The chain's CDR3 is CASSISRGDTQYF. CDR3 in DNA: TGTGCCAGTAGTATCTCCAGGGGAGATACGCAGTATTTT.

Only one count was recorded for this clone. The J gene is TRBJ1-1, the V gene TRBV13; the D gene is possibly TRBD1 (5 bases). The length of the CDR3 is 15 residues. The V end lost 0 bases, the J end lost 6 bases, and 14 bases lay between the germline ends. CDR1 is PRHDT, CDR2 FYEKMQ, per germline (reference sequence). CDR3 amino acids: CASSLGGGGWAEAFF. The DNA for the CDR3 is TGTGCCAGCAGCTTAGGGGGGGGAGGGTGGGCTGAAGCTTTCTTT.

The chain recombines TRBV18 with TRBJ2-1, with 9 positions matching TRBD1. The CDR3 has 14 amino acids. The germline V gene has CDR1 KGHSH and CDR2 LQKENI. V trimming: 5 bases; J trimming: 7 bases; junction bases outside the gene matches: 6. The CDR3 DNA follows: TGTGCCAGCTCATTTCCGGGACAGGGAAATGAGCAGTTCTTC. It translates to CASSFPGQGNEQFF.

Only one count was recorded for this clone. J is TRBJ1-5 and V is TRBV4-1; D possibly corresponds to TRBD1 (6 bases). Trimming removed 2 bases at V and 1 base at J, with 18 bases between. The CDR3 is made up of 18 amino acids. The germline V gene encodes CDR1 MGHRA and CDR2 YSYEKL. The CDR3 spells CASSQYSQGSWSNQPQHF. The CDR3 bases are TGCGCCAGCAGCCAATACTCACAGGGAAGCTGGAGCAATCAGCCCCAGCATTTT.

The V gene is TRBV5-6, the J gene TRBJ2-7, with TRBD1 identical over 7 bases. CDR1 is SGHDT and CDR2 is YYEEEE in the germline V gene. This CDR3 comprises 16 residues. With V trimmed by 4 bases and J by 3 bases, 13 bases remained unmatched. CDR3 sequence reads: CASSPKAEGAGYEQYF. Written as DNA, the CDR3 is TGTGCCAGCAGCCCCAAGGCTGAGGGGGCGGGCTACGAGCAGTACTTC.

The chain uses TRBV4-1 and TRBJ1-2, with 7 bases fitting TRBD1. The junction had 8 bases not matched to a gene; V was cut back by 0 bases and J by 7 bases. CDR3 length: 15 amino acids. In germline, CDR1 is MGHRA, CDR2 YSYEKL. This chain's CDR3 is CASSQDLVRTGGYTF. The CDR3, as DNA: TGCGCCAGCAGCCAAGATCTCGTAAGGACAGGTGGCTACACCTTC.

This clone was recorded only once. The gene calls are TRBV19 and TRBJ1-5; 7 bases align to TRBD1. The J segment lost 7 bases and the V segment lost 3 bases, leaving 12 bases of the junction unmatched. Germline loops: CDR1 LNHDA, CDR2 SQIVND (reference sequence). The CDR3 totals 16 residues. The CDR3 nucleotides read TGTGCCAGTAGTATGCCTCGAGGGGGCGCCGGGCAGCCCCAGCATTTT. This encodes CASSMPRGGAGQPQHF.

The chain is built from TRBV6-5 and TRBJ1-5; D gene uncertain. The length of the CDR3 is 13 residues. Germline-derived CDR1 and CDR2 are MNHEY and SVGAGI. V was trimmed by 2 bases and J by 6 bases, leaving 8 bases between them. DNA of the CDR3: TGTGCCAGCAGTTACAGGGAGAGTCAGCCCCAGCATTTT. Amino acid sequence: CASSYRESQPQHF.

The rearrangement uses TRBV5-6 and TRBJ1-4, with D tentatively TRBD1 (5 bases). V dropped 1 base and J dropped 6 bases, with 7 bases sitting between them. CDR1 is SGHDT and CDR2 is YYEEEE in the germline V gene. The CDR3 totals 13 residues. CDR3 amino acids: CASSLIGDEKLFF. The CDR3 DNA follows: TGTGCCAGCAGCTTGATAGGGGATGAAAAACTGTTTTTT.

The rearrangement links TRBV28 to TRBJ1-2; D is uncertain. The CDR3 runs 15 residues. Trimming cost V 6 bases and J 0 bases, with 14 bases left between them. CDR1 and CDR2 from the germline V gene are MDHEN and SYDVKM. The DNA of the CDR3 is TGTGCCAGCAGCCCCGCCCGGGTATCTAACTATGGCTACACCTTC. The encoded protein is CASSPARVSNYGYTF.

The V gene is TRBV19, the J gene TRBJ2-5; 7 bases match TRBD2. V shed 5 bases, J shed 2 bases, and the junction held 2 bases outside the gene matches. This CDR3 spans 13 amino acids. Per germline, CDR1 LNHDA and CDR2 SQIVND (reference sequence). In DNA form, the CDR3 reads TGTGCCAGTAGTGAGCGGGGACAAGAGACCCAGTACTTC. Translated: CASSERGQETQYF.

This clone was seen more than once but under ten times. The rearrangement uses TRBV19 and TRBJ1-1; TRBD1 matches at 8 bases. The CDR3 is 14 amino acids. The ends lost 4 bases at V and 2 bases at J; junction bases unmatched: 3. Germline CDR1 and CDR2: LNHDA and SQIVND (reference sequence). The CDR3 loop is CASSTTGGNTEAFF. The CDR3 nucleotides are TGTGCCAGTAGTACCACAGGGGGAAACACTGAAGCTTTCTTT.

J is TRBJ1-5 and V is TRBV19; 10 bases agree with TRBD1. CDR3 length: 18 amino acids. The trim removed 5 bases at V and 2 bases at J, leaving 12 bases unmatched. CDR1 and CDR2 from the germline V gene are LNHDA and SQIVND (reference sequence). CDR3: CASSPPGQGNWGNQPQHF. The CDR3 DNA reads TGTGCCAGTAGTCCTCCGGGACAGGGGAATTGGGGCAATCAGCCCCAGCATTTT.

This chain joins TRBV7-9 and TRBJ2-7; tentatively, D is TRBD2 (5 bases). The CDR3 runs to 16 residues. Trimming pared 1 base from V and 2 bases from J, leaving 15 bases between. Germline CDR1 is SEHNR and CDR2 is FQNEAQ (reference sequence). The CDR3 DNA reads TGTGCCAGCAGCTTAGAGGGAGTTGTGCCTACCTACGAGCAGTACTTC. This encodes CASSLEGVVPTYEQYF.

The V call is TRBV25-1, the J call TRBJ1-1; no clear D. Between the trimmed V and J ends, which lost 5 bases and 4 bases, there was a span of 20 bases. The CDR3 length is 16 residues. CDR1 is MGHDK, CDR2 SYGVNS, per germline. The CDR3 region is CASSSGIGVAGTEAFF. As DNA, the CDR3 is TGTGCCAGCAGTTCCGGTATTGGGGTCGCGGGCACTGAAGCTTTCTTT.

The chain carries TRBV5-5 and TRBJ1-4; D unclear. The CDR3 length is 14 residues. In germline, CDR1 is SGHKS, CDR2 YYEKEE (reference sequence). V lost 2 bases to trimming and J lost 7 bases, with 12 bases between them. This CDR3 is CASSLSVAAEKLFF. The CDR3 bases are TGTGCCAGCAGCTTATCTGTGGCGGCTGAAAAACTGTTTTTT.

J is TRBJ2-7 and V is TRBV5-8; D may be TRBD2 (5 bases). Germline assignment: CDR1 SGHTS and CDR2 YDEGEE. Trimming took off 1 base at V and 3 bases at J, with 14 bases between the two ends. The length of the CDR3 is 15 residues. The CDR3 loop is CASSLKEGTSYEQYF. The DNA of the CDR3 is TGTGCCAGCAGCTTGAAAGAGGGAACGAGCTACGAGCAGTACTTC.

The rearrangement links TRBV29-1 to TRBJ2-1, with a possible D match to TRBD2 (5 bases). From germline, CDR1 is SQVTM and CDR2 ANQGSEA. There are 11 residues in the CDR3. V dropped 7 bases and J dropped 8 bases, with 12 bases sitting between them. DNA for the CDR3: TGCAGCGCTGGTTTGAGGGATGAGCAGTTCTTC. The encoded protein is CSAGLRDEQFF.

The DNA of the CDR3 is TGTGCCAGCAGTTACCCCCCACGGACTATCAATGAGCAGTTCTTC. Residues: CASSYPPRTINEQFF. The chain combines TRBV6-6 with TRBJ2-1; D may be TRBD2 (6 bases). The CDR3 runs to 15 residues. Germline CDR1 reads MNHNY; CDR2 reads SVGAGI (reference sequence). The V end lost 2 bases, the J end lost 6 bases, and 14 bases lay between the germline ends.